The clone carrying this TCR beta chain showed up many times. Being off target in a library aimed at alpha chains, this beta chain has a size of little meaning. This record comes from a study of spatial heterogeneity in lung cancer. About the study: Compared with alpha-chain sequences, beta-chain sequences were consistently detected in greater numbers. An average of more than ten raw reads was observed per unique TCR and UMI combination.

V was pared by 8 bases and J by 4 bases, with 11 bases of the junction left unmatched. Looked up from germline, CDR1 is MNHNY and CDR2 is SVGAGI (reference sequence). The CDR3 is 15 amino acids. Documented time point: sample taken at primary tumor resection. The sequenced material consisted of unsorted whole RNA from tumor, nontumor lung or frozen PBMC. Samples came from 70 to 80 TRACERx patients with untreated early-stage lung cancer. One entry per CDR3 protein, called by TCRdb with MiXCR from the 5' RACE reads. The sample lists about 7,000 distinct CDR3 sequences; approximately 7% were seen once. The sequences come from PBMCs, collected at surgery. The origin of this receptor is a male donor with early-stage non-small cell lung cancer. V gene TRBV6-6 combines with J gene TRBJ2-5; 9 nucleotides agree with TRBD2. CDR3 nucleotides: TGTGCCAGCCGGAAGCGGCTAGCGGGGAGAGAGACCCAGTACTTC. This sequence encodes CASRKRLAGRETQYF.